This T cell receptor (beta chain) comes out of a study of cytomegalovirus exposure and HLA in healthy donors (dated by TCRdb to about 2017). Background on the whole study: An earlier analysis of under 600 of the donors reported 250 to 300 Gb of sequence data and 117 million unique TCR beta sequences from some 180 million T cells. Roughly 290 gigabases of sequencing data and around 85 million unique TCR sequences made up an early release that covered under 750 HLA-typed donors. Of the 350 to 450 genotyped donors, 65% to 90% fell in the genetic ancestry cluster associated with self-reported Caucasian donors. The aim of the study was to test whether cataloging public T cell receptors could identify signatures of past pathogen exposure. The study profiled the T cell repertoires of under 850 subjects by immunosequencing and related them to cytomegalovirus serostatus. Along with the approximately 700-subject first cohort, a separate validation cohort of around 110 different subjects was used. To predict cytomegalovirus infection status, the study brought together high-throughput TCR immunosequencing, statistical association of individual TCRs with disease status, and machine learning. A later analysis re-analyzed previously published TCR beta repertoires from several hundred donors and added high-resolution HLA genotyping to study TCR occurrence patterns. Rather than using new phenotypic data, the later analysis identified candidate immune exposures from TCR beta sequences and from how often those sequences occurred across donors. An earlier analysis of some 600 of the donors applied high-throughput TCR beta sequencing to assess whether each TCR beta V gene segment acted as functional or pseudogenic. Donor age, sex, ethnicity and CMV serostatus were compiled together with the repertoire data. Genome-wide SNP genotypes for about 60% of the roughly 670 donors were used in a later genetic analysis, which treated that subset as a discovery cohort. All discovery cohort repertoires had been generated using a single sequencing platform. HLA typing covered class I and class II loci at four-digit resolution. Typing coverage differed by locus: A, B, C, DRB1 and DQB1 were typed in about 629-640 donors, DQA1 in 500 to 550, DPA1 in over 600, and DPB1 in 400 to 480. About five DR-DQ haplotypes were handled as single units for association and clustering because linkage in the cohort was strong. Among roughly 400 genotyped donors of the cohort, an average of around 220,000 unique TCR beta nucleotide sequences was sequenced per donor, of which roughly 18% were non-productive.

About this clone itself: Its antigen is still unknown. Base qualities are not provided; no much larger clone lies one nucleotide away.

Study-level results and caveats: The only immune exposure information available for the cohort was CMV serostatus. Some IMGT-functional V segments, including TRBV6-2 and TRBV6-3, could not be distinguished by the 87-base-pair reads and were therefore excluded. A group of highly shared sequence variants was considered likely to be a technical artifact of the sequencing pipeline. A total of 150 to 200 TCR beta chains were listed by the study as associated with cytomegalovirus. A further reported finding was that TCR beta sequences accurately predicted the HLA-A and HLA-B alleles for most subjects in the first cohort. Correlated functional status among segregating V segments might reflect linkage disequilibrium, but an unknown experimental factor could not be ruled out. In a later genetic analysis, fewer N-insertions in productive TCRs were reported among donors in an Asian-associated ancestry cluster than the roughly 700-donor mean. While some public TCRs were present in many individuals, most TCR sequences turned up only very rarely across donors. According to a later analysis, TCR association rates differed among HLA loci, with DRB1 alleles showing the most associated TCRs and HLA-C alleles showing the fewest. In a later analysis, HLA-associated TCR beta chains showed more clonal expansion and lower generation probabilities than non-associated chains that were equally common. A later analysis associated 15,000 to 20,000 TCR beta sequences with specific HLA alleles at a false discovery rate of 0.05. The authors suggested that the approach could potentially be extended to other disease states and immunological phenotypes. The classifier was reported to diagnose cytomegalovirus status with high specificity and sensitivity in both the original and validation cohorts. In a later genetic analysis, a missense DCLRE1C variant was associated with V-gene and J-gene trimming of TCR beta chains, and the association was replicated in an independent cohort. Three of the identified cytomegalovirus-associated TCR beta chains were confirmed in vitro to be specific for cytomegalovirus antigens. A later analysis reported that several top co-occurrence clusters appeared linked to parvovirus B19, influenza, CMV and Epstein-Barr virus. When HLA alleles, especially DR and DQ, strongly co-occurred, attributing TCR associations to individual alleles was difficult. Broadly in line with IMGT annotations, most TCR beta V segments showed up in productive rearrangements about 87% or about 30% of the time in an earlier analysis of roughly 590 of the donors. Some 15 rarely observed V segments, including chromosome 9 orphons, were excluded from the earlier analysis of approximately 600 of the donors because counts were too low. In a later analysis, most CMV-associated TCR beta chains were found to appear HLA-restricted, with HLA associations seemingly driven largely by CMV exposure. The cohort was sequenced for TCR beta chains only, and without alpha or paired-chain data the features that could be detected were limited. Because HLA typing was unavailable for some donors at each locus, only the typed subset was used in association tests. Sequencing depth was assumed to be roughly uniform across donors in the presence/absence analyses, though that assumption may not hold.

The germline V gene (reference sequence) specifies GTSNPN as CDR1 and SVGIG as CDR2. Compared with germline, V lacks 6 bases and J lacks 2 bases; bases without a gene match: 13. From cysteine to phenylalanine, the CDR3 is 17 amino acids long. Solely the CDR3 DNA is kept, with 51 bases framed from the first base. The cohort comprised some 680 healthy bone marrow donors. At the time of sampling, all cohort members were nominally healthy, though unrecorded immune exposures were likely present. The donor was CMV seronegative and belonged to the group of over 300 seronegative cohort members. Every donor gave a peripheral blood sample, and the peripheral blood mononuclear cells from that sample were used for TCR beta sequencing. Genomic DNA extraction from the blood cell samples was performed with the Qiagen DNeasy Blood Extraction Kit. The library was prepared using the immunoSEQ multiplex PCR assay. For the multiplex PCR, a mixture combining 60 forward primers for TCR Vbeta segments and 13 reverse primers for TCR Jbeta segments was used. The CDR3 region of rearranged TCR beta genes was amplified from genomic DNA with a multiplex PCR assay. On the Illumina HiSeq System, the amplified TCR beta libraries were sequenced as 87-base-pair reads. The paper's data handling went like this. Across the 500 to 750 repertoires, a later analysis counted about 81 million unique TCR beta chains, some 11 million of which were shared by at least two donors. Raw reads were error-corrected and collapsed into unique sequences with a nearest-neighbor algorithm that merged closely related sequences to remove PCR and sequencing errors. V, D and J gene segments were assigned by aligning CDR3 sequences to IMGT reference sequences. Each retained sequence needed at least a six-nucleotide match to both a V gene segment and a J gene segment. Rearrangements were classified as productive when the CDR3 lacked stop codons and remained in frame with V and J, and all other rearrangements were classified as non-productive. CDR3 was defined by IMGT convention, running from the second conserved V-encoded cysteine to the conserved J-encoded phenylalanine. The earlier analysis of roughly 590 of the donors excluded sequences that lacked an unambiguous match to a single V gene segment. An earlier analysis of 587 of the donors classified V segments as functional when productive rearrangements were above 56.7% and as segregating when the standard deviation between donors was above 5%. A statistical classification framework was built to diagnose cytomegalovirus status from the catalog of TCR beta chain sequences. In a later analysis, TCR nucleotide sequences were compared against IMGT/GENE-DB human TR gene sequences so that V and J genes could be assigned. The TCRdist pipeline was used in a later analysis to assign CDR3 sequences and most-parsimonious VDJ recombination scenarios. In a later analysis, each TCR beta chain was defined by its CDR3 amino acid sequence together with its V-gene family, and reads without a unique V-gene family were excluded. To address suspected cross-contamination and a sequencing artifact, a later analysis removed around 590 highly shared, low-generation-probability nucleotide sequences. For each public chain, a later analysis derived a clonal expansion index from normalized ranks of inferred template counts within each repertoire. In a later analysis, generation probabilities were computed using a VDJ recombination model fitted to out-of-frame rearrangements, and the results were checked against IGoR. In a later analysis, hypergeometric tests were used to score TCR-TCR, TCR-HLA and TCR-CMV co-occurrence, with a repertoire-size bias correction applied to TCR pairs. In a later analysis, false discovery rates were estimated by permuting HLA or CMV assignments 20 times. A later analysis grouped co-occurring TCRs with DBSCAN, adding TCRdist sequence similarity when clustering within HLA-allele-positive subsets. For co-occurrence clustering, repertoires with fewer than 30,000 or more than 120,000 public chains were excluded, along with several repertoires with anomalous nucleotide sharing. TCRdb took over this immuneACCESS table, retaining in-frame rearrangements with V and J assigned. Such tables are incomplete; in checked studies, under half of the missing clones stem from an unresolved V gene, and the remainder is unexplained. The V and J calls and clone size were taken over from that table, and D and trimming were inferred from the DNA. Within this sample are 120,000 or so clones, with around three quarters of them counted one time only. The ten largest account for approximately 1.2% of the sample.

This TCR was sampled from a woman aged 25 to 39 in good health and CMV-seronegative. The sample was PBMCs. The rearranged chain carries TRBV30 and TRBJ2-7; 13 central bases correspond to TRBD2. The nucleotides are TGTGCCTGCACCCATATGACTAGCGGGGGGCCCCCCTACGAGCAGTACTTC. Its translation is CACTHMTSGGPPYEQYF.